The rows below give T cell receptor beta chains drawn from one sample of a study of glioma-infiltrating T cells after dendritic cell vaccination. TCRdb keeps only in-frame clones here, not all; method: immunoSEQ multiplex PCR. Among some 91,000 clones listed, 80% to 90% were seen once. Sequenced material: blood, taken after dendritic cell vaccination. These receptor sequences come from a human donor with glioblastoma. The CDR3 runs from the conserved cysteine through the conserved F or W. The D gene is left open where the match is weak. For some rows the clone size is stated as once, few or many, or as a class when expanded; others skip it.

CAISRQAASEAFF TGTGCCATCAGTCGACAGGCTGCTTCTGAAGCTTTCTTT TRBV10-3 - - TRBJ1-1
CASSELRLALSSYNEQFF TGTGCCAGCAGTGAACTTAGACTAGCGTTAAGCTCCTACAATGAGCAGTTCTTC TRBV6-1 TRBD2 - TRBJ2-1
CASSVDRGNQPQHF TGTGCCAGTAGTGTCGACAGGGGCAATCAGCCCCAGCATTTT TRBV19 TRBD1 once TRBJ1-5
CASSFPPGGRPDTQYF TGTGCCAGCAGCTTCCCCCCGGGGGGGCGTCCAGATACGCAGTATTTT TRBV7-2 TRBD2 - TRBJ2-3
CASSLNRGDHGYTF TGTGCCAGCAGCTTAAACAGGGGCGATCATGGCTACACCTTC TRBV7-3 TRBD1 - TRBJ1-2
CASKGTSGGYEQYF TGTGCCAGCAAAGGGACTAGTGGGGGATACGAGCAGTACTTC TRBV6-1 TRBD2 - TRBJ2-7
CASRATGVGSYNSPLHF TGTGCCAGTAGGGCTACAGGTGTGGGCTCCTATAATTCACCCCTCCACTTT TRBV19 - - TRBJ1-6
CASSQEDPSGGGHEQYF TGTGCCAGCAGCCAAGAAGACCCTAGCGGGGGGGGTCACGAGCAGTACTTC TRBV4-2 TRBD2 - TRBJ2-7
CASSDRSGGGNYNEQFF TGTGCCAGCAGTGACCGGAGCGGGGGAGGGAACTACAATGAGCAGTTCTTC TRBV6-4 TRBD2 - TRBJ2-1
CASSGKGLAGGAPSYNEQFF TGCGCCAGCAGCGGGAAGGGACTAGCGGGAGGTGCCCCCTCCTACAATGAGCAGTTCTTC TRBV5-1 TRBD2 - TRBJ2-1
CALQAGGQGFEKLFF TGTGCTCTACAAGCCGGGGGACAGGGATTTGAAAAACTGTTTTTT TRBV7-9 TRBD1 - TRBJ1-4
CASSLSGLSSYNEQFF TGTGCCAGCAGTTTATCAGGACTGAGCTCCTACAATGAGCAGTTCTTC TRBV27 - - TRBJ2-1
CASSERSGRDGYTF TGTGCCAGCAGTGAAAGATCGGGGAGGGATGGCTACACCTTC TRBV6-1 - - TRBJ1-2
CASSQDRGRGQYF TGTGCCAGCAGCCAGGACAGGGGGAGGGGGCAGTACTTC TRBV6-5 TRBD1 - TRBJ2-7
CASSVRGGNTEAFF TGTGCCAGCAGTGTAAGGGGAGGGAACACTGAAGCTTTCTTT TRBV2 - - TRBJ1-1
CASSLRTDRDQYF TGTGCCAGCAGCTTACGGACTGATAGAGACCAGTACTTC TRBV5-4 - - TRBJ2-5
CASSFDREAFF TGTGCCAGCAGCTTCGACAGGGAAGCTTTCTTT TRBV5-6 - - TRBJ1-1
CASSRDSYEQYF TGTGCCAGCTCACGGGACAGCTACGAGCAGTACTTC TRBV18 TRBD1 - TRBJ2-7
CASSVELAGRYEQFF TGTGCCAGCAGCGTAGAACTAGCGGGACGGTATGAGCAGTTCTTC TRBV9 TRBD2 - TRBJ2-1
CAWTRGQGLYEAFF TGTGCCTGGACAAGGGGGCAAGGGCTCTACGAAGCTTTCTTT TRBV30 TRBD1 - TRBJ1-1
CASSPTGPNQPQHF TGTGCCAGCTCACCTACAGGGCCCAATCAGCCCCAGCATTTT TRBV18 - - TRBJ1-5
CASSLGDRGGTNTEAFF TGTGCCAGCAGCTTGGGGGACAGGGGCGGGACGAACACTGAAGCTTTCTTT TRBV5-5 TRBD1 once TRBJ1-1
CASSPPAGVRGAFF TGCGCCAGCAGCCCCCCCGCCGGGGTGCGTGGAGCTTTCTTT TRBV5-1 - - TRBJ1-1
CASLTGDLEAFF TGTGCCAGCCTTACAGGGGACCTTGAAGCTTTCTTT TRBV28 TRBD1 once TRBJ1-1
CASTLDGGYEQYF TGTGCCAGCACTCTAGATGGAGGGTACGAGCAGTACTTC TRBV2 - - TRBJ2-7
CAIKALEASGKGNEQFF TGTGCCATCAAGGCCCTCGAAGCTAGCGGGAAAGGGAATGAGCAGTTCTTC TRBV10-3 TRBD2 - TRBJ2-1
CATSPSRIARTGELFF TGTGCCACTTCCCCCTCCAGAATCGCTCGCACCGGGGAGCTGTTTTTT TRBV19 - - TRBJ2-2
CAISESDRSNEKLFF TGTGCCATCAGTGAGTCAGACAGGAGTAATGAAAAACTGTTTTTT TRBV10-3 - few TRBJ1-4
CASSLGGQGDAAFF TGTGCCAGCAGTTTAGGGGGACAGGGGGACGCAGCTTTCTTT TRBV28 TRBD1 - TRBJ1-1